One sample yielded the 22 T cell receptor beta chains listed below, sequenced in a study of T-cell reconstitution after alpha-beta-depleted transplantation in children. Unique molecular identifiers featured in how the TCRbeta library was prepared. Each CDR3 protein gets one entry after TCRdb re-called the PCR reads with MiXCR. Counted here are 200,000 to 250,000 distinct CDR3 sequences, under 9.5% occurring once; the ten biggest clones make up 6.2%. The starting material was PBMCs from the stem cell graft donor, obtained from the stem cell graft. Receptor source: a human donor who donated a stem cell graft to a child with acute lymphoblastic leukemia.

This chain connects TRBV5-1 to TRBJ1-1; weak D call: TRBD1 (6 bases). Germline CDR1 SGHRS, CDR2 YFSETQ. This CDR3 is 14 amino acids long. Trimming took 3 bases from V and 7 from J, leaving 16 bases between them. The DNA for the CDR3 is TGCGCCAGCAGCTCGCGCCAGGGGCAGGGTGAAGCTTTCTTT. Translating gives CASSSRQGQGEAFF.

The chain recombines TRBV27 with TRBJ1-6; D may be TRBD1 (5 bases). This CDR3 region has 13 residues. V was cut by 11 bases and J by 5 bases, with 13 bases left in between. Germline lookup yields CDR1 MNHEY and CDR2 SMNVEV (reference sequence). CDR3 amino acids: CASGHKNNSPLHF. The CDR3 DNA sequence: TGTGCCTCAGGACACAAAAATAATTCACCCCTCCACTTT.

This clonotype came up a few times. The rearrangement uses TRBV4-3 and TRBJ2-2; D remains unclear. Germline CDR1 is LGHNA and CDR2 is YSLEER. This CDR3 has 14 amino acids. Trimming removed 0 bases from V and 7 bases from J, with 9 bases in between. The CDR3 DNA reads as TGCGCCAGCAGCCAAGACGGTGTCGGCGGGGAGCTGTTTTTT. Its translation: CASSQDGVGGELFF.

The chain has TRBV12-3 or TRBV12-4 and TRBJ1-1; unclear D gene. The CDR3 contains 15 residues. Trimming cost V 7 bases and J 0 bases, with 15 bases left between them. The CDR3 nucleotides read TGTGCCAGCAACTTTTTTCAGCCGATGAACACTGAAGCTTTCTTT. Amino acids: CASNFFQPMNTEAFF.

V and J are TRBV12-3 or TRBV12-4 and TRBJ1-1, with D possibly TRBD1 on 5 matching bases. The CDR3 is 13 amino acids. The ends were cut back, 3 bases at V and 6 bases at J, with 11 bases in the middle. The CDR3: CASSFRGNAEAFF. CDR3 in DNA: TGTGCCAGCAGTTTTAGGGGCAACGCTGAAGCTTTCTTT.

This clonotype appeared many times. V and J are TRBV5-6 and TRBJ2-2; no definite D call. Trimming took 1 base from V and 8 from J, leaving 6 bases between them. The germline gives CDR1 SGHDT, CDR2 YYEEEE. There are 12 residues in the CDR3. Here the CDR3 reads CASSLSRGELFF. In nucleotides, the CDR3 is TGTGCCAGCAGCTTGTCACGGGGGGAGCTGTTTTTT.

This clonotype showed up many times. The chain is built from TRBV5-1 and TRBJ2-4; D remains ambiguous. The germline V gene encodes CDR1 SGHRS and CDR2 YFSETQ. The CDR3 contains 15 residues. Trimming removed 4 bases from V and 0 bases from J, with 11 bases in between. This CDR3 reads CASSPPSPAKNIQYF. The CDR3 region has the DNA TGCGCCAGCAGCCCTCCCTCGCCAGCCAAAAACATTCAGTACTTC.

This clonotype was observed a single time. The gene calls are TRBV18 and TRBJ1-6; D not resolved. The germline V gene has CDR1 KGHSH and CDR2 LQKENI. The V and J ends lost 3 bases and 4 bases respectively, with 13 bases between them. The CDR3 has 16 amino acids. The CDR3 reads CASSPFWQIYNSPLHF. Written as DNA, the CDR3 is TGTGCCAGCTCACCCTTCTGGCAGATTTATAATTCACCCCTCCACTTT.

This chain uses TRBV5-1 with TRBJ2-1, with D hard to call. V was trimmed by 2 bases and J by 0 bases, leaving 9 bases between them. The germline CDR1 and CDR2 sequences are SGHRS and YFSETQ. The CDR3 is made up of 15 amino acids. CDR3 nucleotides: TGCGCCAGCAGCTTAGAGGTTAGCTCCTACAATGAGCAGTTCTTC. This gives the protein CASSLEVSSYNEQFF.

This clonotype was observed a few times. A junction end diverges from the germline sequence, so it may reflect a read error. The V and J genes are TRBV4-3 and TRBJ2-6, with D possibly matching TRBD1 (7 bases). This CDR3 contains 16 residues. Germline lookup yields CDR1 LGHNA and CDR2 YSLEER. The CDR3 sequence: CASSQDRGVGAKVLTF. Here the CDR3 DNA reads TGCGCCAGCAGCCAAGACAGGGGGGTCGGGGCCAAGGTCCTGACTTTC.

This chain connects TRBV7-2 to TRBJ1-4, with 9 bases that match TRBD1. V shed 5 bases, J shed 5 bases, and the junction held 6 bases outside the gene matches. The CDR3 is 15 residues long. Germline values: CDR1 SGHTA, CDR2 FQGNSA. CDR3 region: CASSPDRGPNEKLFF. The CDR3 nucleotides are TGTGCCAGCAGCCCGGACAGGGGCCCGAATGAAAAACTGTTTTTT.

A few counts support this clonotype. The V gene is TRBV5-5, the J gene TRBJ2-7, with D unresolved. The CDR3 is made up of 14 amino acids. Germline V gives CDR1 SGHKS, CDR2 YYEKEE (reference sequence). The V and J ends lost 0 bases and 6 bases respectively, with 13 bases between them. In DNA, the CDR3 is TGTGCCAGCAGCTTGGGGCAGATATGGGGCGAGCAGTACTTC. Its translation: CASSLGQIWGEQYF.

This clonotype was observed a few times. CDR3 coding DNA: TGCAGTGCCCGGGACAGGGGGCGAAATCAGCCCCAGCATTTT. This sequence encodes CSARDRGRNQPQHF. This sequence joins TRBV20-1 and TRBJ1-5; 12 nucleotides match TRBD1. The CDR3 totals 14 residues. Germline lookup yields CDR1 DFQATT and CDR2 SNEGSKA (reference sequence). The V gene end was trimmed by 6 bases and the J gene end by 4 bases; junction bases not matched to a gene: 4.

This clonotype was recorded at least ten times. The V call is TRBV20-1, the J call TRBJ2-3; 10 bases are a match to TRBD2. The CDR3 is 12 residues long. From germline, CDR1 is DFQATT and CDR2 SNEGSKA (reference sequence). CDR3 region: CSVNSGGDTQYF. The CDR3 region has the DNA TGCAGCGTTAATAGCGGGGGGGATACGCAGTATTTT.

This clonotype was recorded a few times. The rearrangement uses TRBV20-1 and TRBJ2-3, with D tentatively TRBD1 (5 bases). This CDR3 has 16 amino acids. Trimming took 3 bases from V and 1 from J, leaving 17 bases between them. The V gene's germline CDR1 is DFQATT and CDR2 SNEGSKA (reference sequence). As DNA, the CDR3 is TGCAGTGCTAGCATTATTCAGGGTGTTGGCACAGATACGCAGTATTTT. Translation gives CSASIIQGVGTDTQYF.

This clonotype was detected many times. The DNA of the CDR3 is TGTGCCAGCAGGCGGACAGGGAACATTCAGTACTTC. Protein product: CASRRTGNIQYF. The J gene is TRBJ2-4, the V gene TRBV5-6, with 8 nucleotides matching TRBD1. This CDR3 spans 12 amino acids. Per the germline V gene, CDR1 is SGHDT and CDR2 is YYEEEE. The ends lost 5 bases at V and 7 bases at J; junction bases unmatched: 2. Full variable domain (missing parts from reference TRBV5-6 and TRBJ2-4): DAGVTQSPTHLIKTRGQQVTLRCSPKSGHDTVSWYQQALGQGPQFIFQYYEEEERQRGNFPDRFSGHQFPNYSSELNVNALLLGDSALYLCASRRTGNIQYFGAGTRLSVL.

This clonotype came up a few times. The chain employs TRBV27 and TRBJ2-3, with TRBD2 identical over 10 bases. V shed 2 bases, J shed 11 bases, and the junction held 7 bases outside the gene matches. This CDR3 has 14 amino acids. CDR1 MNHEY and CDR2 SMNVEV come from the germline V gene (reference sequence). This CDR3 is CASSLMGSGGQQYF. The CDR3, as DNA: TGTGCCAGCAGTTTAATGGGTAGCGGGGGGCAGCAGTATTTT.

This clonotype was counted only a few times. The rearrangement joins TRBV5-5 to TRBJ1-1; D remains unclear. This CDR3 spans 13 amino acids. V gave up 4 bases and J gave up 0 bases, with 7 bases separating them. CDR1 SGHKS and CDR2 YYEKEE come from the germline V gene (reference sequence). The CDR3 DNA is TGTGCCAGCAGCAAATTAATGAACACTGAAGCTTTCTTT. As protein: CASSKLMNTEAFF. The whole variable domain, remainder taken from reference TRBV5-5 and TRBJ1-1, is DAGVTQSPTHLIKTRGQQVTLRCSPISGHKSVSWYQQVLGQGPQFIFQYYEKEERGRGNFPDRFSARQFPNYSSELNVNALLLGDSALYLCASSKLMNTEAFFGQGTRLTVV.

This clonotype was detected a few times. The chain uses TRBV5-1 and TRBJ2-2; D is perhaps TRBD1 or TRBD2 (7 bases each). The germline CDR1 and CDR2 sequences are SGHRS and YFSETQ. V lost 5 bases and J 5 bases, leaving 16 bases between the germline ends. The CDR3 is 15 residues long. The CDR3 nucleotides are TGCGCCAGCAGGCGGGGGACAGCAAAGACCGGGGAGCTGTTTTTT. Its translation: CASRRGTAKTGELFF.

The table lists this clonotype with a few counts. V usage is TRBV6-5 and J usage is TRBJ1-1; D not resolved. The V end was cut by 2 bases, the J end by 3 bases, with 13 bases between. The CDR3 has 15 residues. Germline lookup yields CDR1 MNHEY and CDR2 SVGAGI. The CDR3 DNA is TGTGCCAGCAGTTACGCCGTTAGTTTGGACACTGAAGCTTTCTTT. This encodes CASSYAVSLDTEAFF.

There are a few counts of this clonotype. The chain recombines TRBV7-9 with TRBJ2-5; perhaps TRBD2 as D (6 bases). Germline loops: CDR1 SEHNR, CDR2 FQNEAQ (reference sequence). Trimming removed 5 bases from V and 4 bases from J, with 17 bases in between. CDR3 length: 15 amino acids. Here the CDR3 DNA reads TGTGCCAGCAGCGCAGGCGTCCTAGCGACAGAGACCCAGTACTTC. Its translation is CASSAGVLATETQYF. Looking up the rest from reference TRBV7-9 and TRBJ2-5 gives the full variable domain: DTGVSQNPRHKITKRGQNVTFRCDPISEHNRLYWYRQTLGQGPEFLTYFQNEAQLEKSRLLSDRFSAERPKGSFSTLEIQRTEQGDSAMYLCASSAGVLATETQYFGPGTRLLVL.

The J gene is TRBJ2-7, the V gene TRBV7-6; TRBD2 matches 10 bases. There are 17 residues in the CDR3. Trimming cost V 1 base and J 4 bases; bases outside gene matches: 10. Germline V gene lookup returns CDR1 SGHVS and CDR2 FNYEAQ. CDR3: CASSLVAASGGAYEQYF. For the CDR3, the DNA is TGTGCCAGCAGCTTAGTGGCGGCCAGCGGGGGGGCGTACGAGCAGTACTTC.